Listed below are T cell receptor beta chains from one sample, sequenced in a study of blood T cell repertoires in COVID-19. Generated by immunoSEQ multiplex PCR, the TCRdb table keeps only in-frame clones and is missing some. Here the sample spans fewer than 200,000 clones, approximately 91% being singletons. Input material: peripheral blood. These receptors came from a man aged 18 to 30 with COVID-19, enrolled during active disease. The CDR3 runs from the conserved cysteine through the conserved F or W.

v_gene	len	j_gene	CDR3aa
TRBV30	11	TRBJ1-2	CAWGDRDGYTF
TRBV9	16	TRBJ2-2	CASSPRTSGATGELFF
TRBV10-1	13	TRBJ2-7	CASSYRVGYEQYF
TRBV4-3	17	TRBJ2-7	CASSQSGRRRGVHEQYF
TRBV13	16	TRBJ2-3	CASSLRGGGLTDTQYF
TRBV28	11	TRBJ2-7	CASTGLYEQYF
TRBV12-3/TRBV12-4	13	TRBJ1-3	CASSYRGGNTIYF
TRBV4-3	14	TRBJ2-7	CASSQDETHYEQYF
TRBV12-3/TRBV12-4	12	TRBJ2-2	CASRGAIGELFF
TRBV11-2	16	TRBJ2-1	CASSLIAGRTYNEQFF
TRBV19	15	TRBJ1-1	CASSLTDRGGTEAFF
TRBV6-4	17	TRBJ2-3	CASSAIIDRSTADTQYF
TRBV7-9	12	TRBJ1-1	CASSETGYEAFF
TRBV5-1	18	TRBJ1-1	CASSFRPGQGAVNTEAFF
TRBV3-1/TRBV3-2	13	TRBJ2-7	CASAQFGRYEQYF
TRBV7-8	16	TRBJ2-7	CASSLRLAGDPYEQYF
TRBV12-3/TRBV12-4	12	TRBJ1-2	CASSLAVGGGTF
TRBV5-1	19	TRBJ2-1	CASSLPASGRKKAYNEQFF
TRBV5-6	12	TRBJ2-1	CASSLESGLQFF
TRBV27	15	TRBJ2-1	CASSYWTSDNNEQFF
TRBV6-5	14	TRBJ1-1	CASRGTGRSTEAFF
TRBV28	11	TRBJ2-7	CASSYTYEQYF
TRBV7-2	15	TRBJ2-7	CASSLDLARSYEQYF
TRBV7-8	15	TRBJ1-5	CASSFTGTNNQPQHF
TRBV7-9	18	TRBJ2-7	CASSSPGPRTGNPYEQYF
TRBV2	13	TRBJ1-6	CASSGFGGSPLHF
TRBV30	11	TRBJ2-7	CAWGQTYEQYF
TRBV27	16	TRBJ1-6	CASSSLGGRKRSPLHF
TRBV12-5	13	TRBJ1-1	CASGLDSNTEAFF
TRBV6-1	16	TRBJ2-2	CASSEGLAGATGELFF
TRBV18	15	TRBJ2-7	CASSPGLAGSYEQYF
TRBV25-1	13	TRBJ2-2	CASSDSNTGELFF
TRBV28	19	TRBJ2-4	CASSSYTGGQDLAKNIQYF
TRBV6-2/TRBV6-3	14	TRBJ1-5	CASSHDSLSQPQHF
TRBV30	14	TRBJ2-7	CAWSVQGPYYEQYF
TRBV11-2	14	TRBJ2-7	CASSLVTGGYEQYF
TRBV6-1	14	TRBJ1-1	CASSEAGRNTEAFF
TRBV27	13	TRBJ2-3	CASSGTRTDTQYF
TRBV5-5	12	TRBJ2-1	CASSSRVYEQFF
TRBV12-3/TRBV12-4	12	TRBJ1-2	CASSTGTYGYTF
TRBV29-1	14	TRBJ2-1	CSVETGYRYNEQFF